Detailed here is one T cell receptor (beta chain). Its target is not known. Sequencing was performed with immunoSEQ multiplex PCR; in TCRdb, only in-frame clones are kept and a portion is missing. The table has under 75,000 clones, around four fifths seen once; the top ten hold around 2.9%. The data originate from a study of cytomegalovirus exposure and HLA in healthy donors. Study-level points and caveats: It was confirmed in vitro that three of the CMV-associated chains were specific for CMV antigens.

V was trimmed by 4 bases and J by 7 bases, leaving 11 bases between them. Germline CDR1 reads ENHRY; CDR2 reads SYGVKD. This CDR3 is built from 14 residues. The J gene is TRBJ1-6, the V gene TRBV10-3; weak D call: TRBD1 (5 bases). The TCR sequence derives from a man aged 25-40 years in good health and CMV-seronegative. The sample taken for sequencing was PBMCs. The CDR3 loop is CAISGAGQNSPLHF. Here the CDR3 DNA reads TGTGCCATCAGTGGGGCAGGGCAGAATTCACCCCTCCACTTT.